This T cell receptor beta chain is drawn from a study of blood T cell repertoires in COVID-19. Study-level background: Some COVID-19 samples were acute and others convalescent; all came from the United States, Italy and Spain. The analysed material was cDNA or gDNA that came from T cells, B-cell-depleted T cells, or PBMCs.

Germline values: CDR1 SGHRS, CDR2 YFSETQ. The CDR3 has 15 amino acids. The V end lost 4 bases, the J end lost 4 bases, and 16 bases lay between the germline ends. In the source study's methods: The authors estimated nucleated cell counts from reference gene primer amplification. Profiled with immunoSEQ multiplex PCR; TCRdb holds only in-frame clones, not every one. D and trimming come from the DNA, and the V and J calls and clone size come from that table. The sample records about 250,000 clones, about 88% being singletons. The source material was peripheral blood. The source of this sequence is a woman aged 40 to 50 who had recovered from COVID-19. The V call is TRBV5-1, the J call TRBJ2-3; a weak D match, TRBD2 (7 bases). The CDR3 sequence: CASSGGASRADTQYF. The CDR3 DNA reads as TGCGCCAGCAGCGGGGGGGCGTCGCGAGCAGATACGCAGTATTTT.